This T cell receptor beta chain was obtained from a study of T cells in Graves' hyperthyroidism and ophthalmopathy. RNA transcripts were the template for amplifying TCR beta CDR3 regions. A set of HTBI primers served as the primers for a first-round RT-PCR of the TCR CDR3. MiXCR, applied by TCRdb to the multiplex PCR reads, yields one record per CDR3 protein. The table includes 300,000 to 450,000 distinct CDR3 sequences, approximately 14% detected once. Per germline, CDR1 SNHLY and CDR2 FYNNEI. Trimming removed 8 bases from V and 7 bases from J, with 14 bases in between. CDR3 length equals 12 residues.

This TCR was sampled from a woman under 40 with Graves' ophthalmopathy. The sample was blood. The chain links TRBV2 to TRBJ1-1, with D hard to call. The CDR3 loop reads CASPSGRIEAFF. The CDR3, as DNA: TGTGCCAGCCCTTCCGGCAGGATTGAAGCTTTCTTT.